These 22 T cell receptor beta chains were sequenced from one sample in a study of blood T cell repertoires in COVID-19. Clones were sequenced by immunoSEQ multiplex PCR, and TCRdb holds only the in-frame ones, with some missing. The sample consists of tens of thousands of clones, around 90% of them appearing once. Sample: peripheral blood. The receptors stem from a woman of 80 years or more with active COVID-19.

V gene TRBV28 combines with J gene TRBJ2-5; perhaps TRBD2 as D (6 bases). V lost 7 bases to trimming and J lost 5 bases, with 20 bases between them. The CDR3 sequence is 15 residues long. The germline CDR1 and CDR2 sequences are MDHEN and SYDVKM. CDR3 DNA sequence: TGTGCCAGCACTTTCGCCGGGACGGAGGGGGAGACCCAGTACTTC. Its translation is CASTFAGTEGETQYF.

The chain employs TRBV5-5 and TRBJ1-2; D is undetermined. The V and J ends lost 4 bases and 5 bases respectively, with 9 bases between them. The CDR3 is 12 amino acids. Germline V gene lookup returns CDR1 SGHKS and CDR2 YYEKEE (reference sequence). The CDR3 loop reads CASSQAGYGYTF. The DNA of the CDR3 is TGTGCCAGCAGCCAGGCGGGATATGGCTACACCTTC.

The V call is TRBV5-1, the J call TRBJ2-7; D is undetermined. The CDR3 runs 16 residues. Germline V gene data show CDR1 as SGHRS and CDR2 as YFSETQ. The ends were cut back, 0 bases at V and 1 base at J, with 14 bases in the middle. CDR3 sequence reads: CASSLGDTPMSYEQYF. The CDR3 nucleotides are TGCGCCAGCAGCTTGGGAGATACTCCTATGTCCTACGAGCAGTACTTC.

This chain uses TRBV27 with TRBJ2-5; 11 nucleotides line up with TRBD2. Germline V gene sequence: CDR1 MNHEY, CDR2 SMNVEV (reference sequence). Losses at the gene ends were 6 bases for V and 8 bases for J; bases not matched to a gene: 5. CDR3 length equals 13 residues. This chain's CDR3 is CASRTSGKRTQYF. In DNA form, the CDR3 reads TGTGCCAGCAGGACTAGCGGGAAACGCACCCAGTACTTC.

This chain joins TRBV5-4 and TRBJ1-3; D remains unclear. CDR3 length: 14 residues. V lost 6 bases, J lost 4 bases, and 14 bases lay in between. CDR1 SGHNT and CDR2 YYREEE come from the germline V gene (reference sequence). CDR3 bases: TGTGCCAGCACCCAAGGAGGGTTGGGAAACACCATATATTTT. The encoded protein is CASTQGGLGNTIYF.

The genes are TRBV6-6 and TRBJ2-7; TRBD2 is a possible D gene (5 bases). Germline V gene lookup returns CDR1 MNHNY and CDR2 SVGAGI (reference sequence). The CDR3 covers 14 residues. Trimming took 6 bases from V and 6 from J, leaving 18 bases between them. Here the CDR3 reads CASRHFRQGSEQYF. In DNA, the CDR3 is TGTGCCAGCAGGCACTTTAGACAAGGGAGCGAGCAGTACTTC.

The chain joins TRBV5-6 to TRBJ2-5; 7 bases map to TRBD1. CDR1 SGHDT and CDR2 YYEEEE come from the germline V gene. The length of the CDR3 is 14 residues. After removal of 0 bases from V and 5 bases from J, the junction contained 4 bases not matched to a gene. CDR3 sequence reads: CASSLDRGHETQYF. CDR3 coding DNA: TGTGCCAGCAGCTTGGACAGGGGTCACGAGACCCAGTACTTC. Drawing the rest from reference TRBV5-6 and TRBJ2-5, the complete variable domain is DAGVTQSPTHLIKTRGQQVTLRCSPKSGHDTVSWYQQALGQGPQFIFQYYEEEERQRGNFPDRFSGHQFPNYSSELNVNALLLGDSALYLCASSLDRGHETQYFGPGTRLLVL.

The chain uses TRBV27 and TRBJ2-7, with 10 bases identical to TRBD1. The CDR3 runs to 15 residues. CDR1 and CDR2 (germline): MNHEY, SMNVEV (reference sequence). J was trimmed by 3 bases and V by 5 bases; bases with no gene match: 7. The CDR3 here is CASSGPGQGLYEQYF. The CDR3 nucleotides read TGTGCCAGCAGTGGACCGGGACAGGGGCTCTACGAGCAGTACTTC.

The CDR3 loop reads CASSPIVLSEAGELFF. CDR3 bases: TGTGCCAGCTCACCAATTGTACTTTCTGAAGCCGGGGAGCTGTTTTTT. V is TRBV18 and J is TRBJ2-2; D unclear. Germline CDR1 reads KGHSH; CDR2 reads LQKENI. The germline V and J ends were trimmed by 2 bases and 6 bases, with 16 bases remaining between them. The CDR3 is 16 amino acids.

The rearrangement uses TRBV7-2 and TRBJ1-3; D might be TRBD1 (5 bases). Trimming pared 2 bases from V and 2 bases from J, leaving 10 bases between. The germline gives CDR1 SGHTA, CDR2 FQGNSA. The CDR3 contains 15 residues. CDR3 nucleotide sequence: TGTGCCAGCAGCTTAAGGGGCCCGACTGGAAACACCATATATTTT. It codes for CASSLRGPTGNTIYF.

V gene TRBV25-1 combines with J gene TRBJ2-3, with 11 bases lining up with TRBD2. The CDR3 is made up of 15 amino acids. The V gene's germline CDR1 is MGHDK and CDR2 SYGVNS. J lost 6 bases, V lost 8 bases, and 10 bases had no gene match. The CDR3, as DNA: TGTGCCAGCCGTCCGACTAGCGGGAATGGGGATACGCAGTATTTT. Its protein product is CASRPTSGNGDTQYF.

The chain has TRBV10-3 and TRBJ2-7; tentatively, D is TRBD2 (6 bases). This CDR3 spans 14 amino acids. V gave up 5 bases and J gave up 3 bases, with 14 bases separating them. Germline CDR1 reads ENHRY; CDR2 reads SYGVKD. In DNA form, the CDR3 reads TGTGCCATCAGTCCCGGGGACTTGTACTACGAGCAGTACTTC. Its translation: CAISPGDLYYEQYF.

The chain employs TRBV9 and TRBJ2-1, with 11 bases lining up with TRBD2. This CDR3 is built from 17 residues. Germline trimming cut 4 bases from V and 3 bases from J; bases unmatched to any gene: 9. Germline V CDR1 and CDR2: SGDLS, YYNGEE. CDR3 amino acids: CASSSQTSGIGYNEQFF. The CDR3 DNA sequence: TGTGCCAGCAGCTCCCAGACTAGCGGGATTGGCTACAATGAGCAGTTCTTC.

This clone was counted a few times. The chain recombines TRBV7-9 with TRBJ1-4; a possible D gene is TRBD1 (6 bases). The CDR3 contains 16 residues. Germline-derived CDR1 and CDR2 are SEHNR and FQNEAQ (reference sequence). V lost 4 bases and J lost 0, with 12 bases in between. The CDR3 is CASSYGQLTTNEKLFF. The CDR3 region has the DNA TGTGCCAGCAGCTACGGACAGCTCACAACTAATGAAAAACTGTTTTTT.

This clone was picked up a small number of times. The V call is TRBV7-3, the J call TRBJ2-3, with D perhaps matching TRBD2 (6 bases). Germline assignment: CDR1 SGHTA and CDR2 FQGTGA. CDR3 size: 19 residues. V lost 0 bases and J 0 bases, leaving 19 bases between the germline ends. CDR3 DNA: TGTGCCAGCAGCTTAACGCCTATTGGAGTTGGGACTAGCACAGATACGCAGTATTTT. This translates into CASSLTPIGVGTSTDTQYF.

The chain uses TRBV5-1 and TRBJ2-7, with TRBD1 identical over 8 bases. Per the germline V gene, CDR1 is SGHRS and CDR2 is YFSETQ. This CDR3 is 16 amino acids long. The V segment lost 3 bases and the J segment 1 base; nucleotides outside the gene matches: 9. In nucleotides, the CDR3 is TGCGCCAGCAGCTACGATGGACAGGGTTATTCCTACGAGCAGTACTTC. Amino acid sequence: CASSYDGQGYSYEQYF.

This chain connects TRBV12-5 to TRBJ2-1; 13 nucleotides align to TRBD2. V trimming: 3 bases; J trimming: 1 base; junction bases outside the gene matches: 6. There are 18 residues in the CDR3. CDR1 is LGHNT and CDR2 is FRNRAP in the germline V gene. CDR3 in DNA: TGTGCTAGTGGTTTAGGACTAGCGGGGGAGGGGTCCTACAATGAGCAGTTCTTC. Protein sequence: CASGLGLAGEGSYNEQFF.

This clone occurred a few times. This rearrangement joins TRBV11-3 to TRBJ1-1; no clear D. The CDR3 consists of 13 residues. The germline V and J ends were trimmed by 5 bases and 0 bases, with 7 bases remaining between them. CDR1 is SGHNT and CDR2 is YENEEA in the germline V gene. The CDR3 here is CASSLTLNTEAFF. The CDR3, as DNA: TGTGCCAGCAGCCTGACACTGAACACTGAAGCTTTCTTT.

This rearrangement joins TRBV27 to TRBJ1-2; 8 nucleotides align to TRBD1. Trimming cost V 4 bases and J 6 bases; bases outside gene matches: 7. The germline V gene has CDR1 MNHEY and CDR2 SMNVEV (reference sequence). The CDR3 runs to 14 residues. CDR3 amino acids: CASSSLTGAHGYTF. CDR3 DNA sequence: TGTGCCAGCAGTTCCCTGACAGGGGCCCATGGCTACACCTTC.

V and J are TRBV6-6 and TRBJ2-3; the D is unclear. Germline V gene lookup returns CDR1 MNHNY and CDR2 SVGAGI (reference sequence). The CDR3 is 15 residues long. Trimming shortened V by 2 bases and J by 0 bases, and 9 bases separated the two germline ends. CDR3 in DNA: TGTGCCAGCAGTTACGTCCTTTCTAGCACAGATACGCAGTATTTT. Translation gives CASSYVLSSTDTQYF.

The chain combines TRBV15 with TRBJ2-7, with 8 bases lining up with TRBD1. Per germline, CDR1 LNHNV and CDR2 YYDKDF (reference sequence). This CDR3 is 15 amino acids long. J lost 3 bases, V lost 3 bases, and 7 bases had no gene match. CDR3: CATSREGQGFYEQYF. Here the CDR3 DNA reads TGTGCCACCAGCAGGGAAGGACAGGGATTCTACGAGCAGTACTTC.

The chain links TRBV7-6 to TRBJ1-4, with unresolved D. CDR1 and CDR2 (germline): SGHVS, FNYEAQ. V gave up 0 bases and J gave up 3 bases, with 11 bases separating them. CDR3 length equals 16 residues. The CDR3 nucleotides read TGTGCCAGCAGCTTAGCGCTAGGGAGAGCTAATGAAAAACTGTTTTTT. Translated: CASSLALGRANEKLFF.